These 21 T cell receptor beta chains were sequenced from one sample in a study of cytomegalovirus exposure and HLA in healthy donors. 60 Vbeta and 13 Jbeta primers were used in PCR. TCRdb keeps only in-frame clones here, not all; method: immunoSEQ multiplex PCR. The data show around 210,000 clones, around 84% seen once. The source material was PBMCs. The receptor source for this set is a girl aged 2 to 10 in good health and CMV-seronegative.

The chain employs TRBV6-6 and TRBJ1-5; D is perhaps TRBD1 (6 bases). The CDR3 sequence is 13 residues long. V was pared by 5 bases and J by 4 bases, with 9 bases between. Germline CDR1 is MNHNY and CDR2 is SVGAGI (reference sequence). In DNA, the CDR3 is TGTGCCAGCAGTCCGACAGGAAATCAGCCCCAGCATTTT. Its protein is CASSPTGNQPQHF.

The rearrangement joins TRBV25-1 to TRBJ2-3, with D possibly TRBD1 on 5 matching bases. Trimming removed 2 bases from V and 3 bases from J, with 9 bases in between. The CDR3 runs 14 residues. Germline V CDR1 and CDR2: MGHDK, SYGVNS. In DNA, the CDR3 is TGTGCCAGCAGTGAAGGGGCCAGAACAGATACGCAGTATTTT. Translating gives CASSEGARTDTQYF.

The V and J genes are TRBV14 and TRBJ2-2; tentative D call: TRBD2 (6 bases). From germline, CDR1 is SGHDN and CDR2 FVKESK. CDR3 length: 14 residues. Trimming cost V 0 bases and J 5 bases, with 7 bases left between them. CDR3 in amino acids: CASSQDGGTGELFF. The CDR3 DNA is TGTGCCAGCAGCCAAGATGGGGGGACCGGGGAGCTGTTTTTT. Full variable domain (outside the CDR3, taken from reference TRBV14 and TRBJ2-2): EAGVTQFPSHSVIEKGQTVTLRCDPISGHDNLYWYRRVMGKEIKFLLHFVKESKQDESGMPNNRFLAERTGGTYSTLKVQPAELEDSGVYFCASSQDGGTGELFFGEGSRLTVL.

The rearrangement joins TRBV7-6 to TRBJ2-5; D is perhaps TRBD2 (6 bases). CDR1 is SGHVS and CDR2 is FNYEAQ in the germline V gene. This CDR3 is built from 13 residues. Trimming cost V 2 bases and J 7 bases, with 11 bases left between them. The CDR3: CASSLWRDGTQYF. The CDR3 bases are TGTGCCAGCAGCTTATGGAGGGATGGGACCCAGTACTTC. The full variable domain, completed using reference TRBV7-6 and TRBJ2-5, is GAGVSQSPRYKVTKRGQDVALRCDPISGHVSLYWYRQALGQGPEFLTYFNYEAQQDKSGLPNDRFSAERPEGSISTLTIQRTEQRDSAMYRCASSLWRDGTQYFGPGTRLLVL.

The CDR3 DNA sequence: TGTGCCAGCAGCTTACAGGGGGCTAACTATGGCTACACCTTC. Translating it yields CASSLQGANYGYTF. The chain carries TRBV11-2 and TRBJ1-2, with 7 bases aligning to TRBD1. Germline CDR1 SGHAT, CDR2 FQNNGV. J was trimmed by 0 bases and V by 2 bases; bases with no gene match: 0. The CDR3 loop spans 14 amino acids.

This clone was seen more than once but under ten times. This chain connects TRBV4-1 to TRBJ1-1; TRBD1 matches 7 bases. The V and J ends lost 1 base and 4 bases, in that order; junction bases with no gene match: 15. The germline gives CDR1 MGHRA, CDR2 YSYEKL. This CDR3 region has 18 residues. The chain's CDR3 is CASSQVGGRRGGRTEAFF. The CDR3 region has the DNA TGCGCCAGCAGCCAAGTTGGGGGGAGAAGAGGGGGCCGCACTGAAGCTTTCTTT.

V usage is TRBV10-2 and J usage is TRBJ1-1, with D maybe TRBD1 (6 bases). Trimming took off 6 bases at V and 1 base at J, with 12 bases between the two ends. Germline V lookup: CDR1 WSHSY, CDR2 SAAADI. CDR3 size: 14 residues. CDR3 nucleotide sequence: TGCGCCAGCAGACTCATGACAGGGAACACTGAAGCTTTCTTT. It translates to CASRLMTGNTEAFF.

The CDR3 loop is CASSLAGSSYEQYF. The CDR3 region has the DNA TGTGCCAGCAGCTTAGCGGGGAGCTCCTACGAGCAGTACTTC. The chain employs TRBV7-6 and TRBJ2-7; TRBD2 is a possible D gene (5 bases). Trimming shortened V by 0 bases and J by 0 bases, and 6 bases separated the two germline ends. Germline lookup yields CDR1 SGHVS and CDR2 FNYEAQ. This CDR3 has 14 residues. Using reference TRBV7-6 and TRBJ2-7 for the parts outside the CDR3, the full variable domain is GAGVSQSPRYKVTKRGQDVALRCDPISGHVSLYWYRQALGQGPEFLTYFNYEAQQDKSGLPNDRFSAERPEGSISTLTIQRTEQRDSAMYRCASSLAGSSYEQYFGPGTRLTVT.

This chain uses TRBV30 with TRBJ2-7; 7 bases line up with TRBD1. Germline-derived CDR1 and CDR2 are GTSNPN and SVGIG (reference sequence). The CDR3 sequence is 11 residues long. Trimming removed 4 bases from V and 3 bases from J; junction bases left unmatched: 0. The chain's CDR3 is CAWTGGYEQYF. CDR3 DNA: TGTGCCTGGACAGGGGGCTACGAGCAGTACTTC.

The chain couples TRBV29-1 to TRBJ2-1; D perhaps matches TRBD2 (5 bases). Germline lookup yields CDR1 SQVTM and CDR2 ANQGSEA. CDR3 length: 14 amino acids. V lost 0 bases, J lost 4 bases, and 10 bases lay in between. CDR3 coding DNA: TGCAGCGTTGAAGACCCAGCGGTATACAATGAGCAGTTCTTC. Translating it yields CSVEDPAVYNEQFF.

The chain carries TRBV5-1 and TRBJ2-1, with 15 bases identical to TRBD2. CDR3 length: 17 residues. V lost 3 bases and J lost 4; bases outside the gene matches: 5. CDR1 is SGHRS and CDR2 is YFSETQ in the germline V gene. The CDR3, as DNA: TGCGCCAGCAGCTCCGGACTAGCGGGGGGGAAATACAATGAGCAGTTCTTC. Its protein product is CASSSGLAGGKYNEQFF.

In this sample, this clone turned up once. The V gene is TRBV30, the J gene TRBJ2-3; tentative D call: TRBD1 (5 bases). Trimming pared 4 bases from V and 4 bases from J, leaving 9 bases between. This CDR3 spans 12 amino acids. The germline V gene encodes CDR1 GTSNPN and CDR2 SVGIG (reference sequence). In DNA form, the CDR3 reads TGTGCCTGGAAACTACAGGCAGATACGCAGTATTTT. Its protein is CAWKLQADTQYF.

The CDR3 coding sequence is TGTGCCAGCAGCCAAGGTCAAGCGGGAGAGACCCAGTACTTC. This sequence encodes CASSQGQAGETQYF. This chain joins TRBV4-2 and TRBJ2-5, with D possibly matching TRBD2 (6 bases). Germline V gene sequence: CDR1 LGHNA, CDR2 YNFKEQ. CDR3 size: 14 residues. Trimming left V 1 base short and J 4 bases short, with 10 bases between.

V is TRBV2 and J is TRBJ2-5, with D possibly matching TRBD1 (6 bases). The CDR3 loop spans 11 amino acids. V was shortened by 8 bases and J by 4 bases, with 8 bases between the two germline ends. Per germline, CDR1 SNHLY and CDR2 FYNNEI. The CDR3 DNA sequence: TGTGCCAGCCTAGGGGGAGAGACCCAGTACTTC. Protein sequence: CASLGGETQYF.

This clone was counted once. The chain employs TRBV5-5 and TRBJ2-3; TRBD2 agrees at 8 bases. The CDR3 is 17 residues long. CDR1 and CDR2 from the germline V gene are SGHKS and YYEKEE (reference sequence). Trimming cost V 0 bases and J 1 base; bases outside gene matches: 7. In DNA, the CDR3 is TGTGCCAGCAGCTTGGCGGTTCGGGGGGGAGGCACAGATACGCAGTATTTT. Its translation: CASSLAVRGGGTDTQYF.

The gene calls are TRBV14 and TRBJ1-4, with 8 bases identical to TRBD1. The V gene's germline CDR1 is SGHDN and CDR2 FVKESK. Losses at the gene ends were 5 bases for V and 7 bases for J; bases not matched to a gene: 9. This CDR3 is 15 amino acids long. In DNA form, the CDR3 reads TGTGCCAGCAGCAAGCAGGGGGCGCGGAGTGAAAAACTGTTTTTT. Residues: CASSKQGARSEKLFF.

This chain connects TRBV11-2 to TRBJ1-2; 9 positions agree with TRBD1. V lost 4 bases and J lost 4; bases outside the gene matches: 10. CDR1 and CDR2 (germline): SGHAT, FQNNGV. The CDR3 has 16 residues. In DNA, the CDR3 is TGTGCCAGCAGCTCCCTTAGGTCGGACAGGGGCTATGGCTACACCTTC. It specifies CASSSLRSDRGYGYTF.

This clone was counted a few times. V gene TRBV6-1 combines with J gene TRBJ1-3; the D gene is possibly TRBD1 (6 bases). Per the germline V gene, CDR1 is MNHNS and CDR2 is SASEGT. With 1 base removed from V and 3 bases from J, the gap between germline ends came to 13 bases. The CDR3 is 16 residues long. The CDR3, as DNA: TGTGCCAGCAGTGAAGTGCGGGGGGCGTTTGGAAACACCATATATTTT. Translated: CASSEVRGAFGNTIYF.

The rearrangement links TRBV4-1 to TRBJ2-5; 11 nucleotides agree with TRBD2. The CDR3 is made up of 17 amino acids. J was trimmed by 3 bases and V by 2 bases; bases with no gene match: 8. Germline V gene lookup returns CDR1 MGHRA and CDR2 YSYEKL. This CDR3 reads CASSQFPRLAGKETQYF. The CDR3 DNA reads as TGCGCCAGCAGCCAATTCCCGCGACTAGCGGGGAAAGAGACCCAGTACTTC.

V gene TRBV27 combines with J gene TRBJ1-5; D is possibly TRBD1 (5 bases). Germline loops: CDR1 MNHEY, CDR2 SMNVEV (reference sequence). Trimming pared 9 bases from V and 4 bases from J, leaving 13 bases between. The CDR3 runs to 13 residues. CDR3 region: CASMGGVNQPQHF. Here the CDR3 DNA reads TGTGCCAGTATGGGGGGGGTAAATCAGCCCCAGCATTTT.

This chain uses TRBV20-1 with TRBJ2-3; D remains ambiguous. Germline V lookup: CDR1 DFQATT, CDR2 SNEGSKA (reference sequence). This CDR3 has 10 amino acids. V lost 6 bases and J lost 6, with 7 bases in between. The chain's CDR3 is CSAIPDTQYF. The CDR3, as DNA: TGCAGTGCAATCCCTGATACGCAGTATTTT.